Below are 23 T cell receptor beta chains sequenced from a single sample in a study of PD-1 and CTLA-4 blockade in melanoma. Libraries were prepared by immunoSEQ multiplex PCR; TCRdb keeps only in-frame clonotypes and omits some of them. The sample contains 15,000 to 20,000 clones, 73% of which appear only once. The input for sequencing was CD8+ T cells from peripheral blood, taken before anti-PD-1 treatment. These receptors were taken from a human donor with melanoma.

This clone showed up just a few times. V and J are TRBV6-5 and TRBJ1-5; weak D call: TRBD1 (6 bases). The germline CDR1 and CDR2 sequences are MNHEY and SVGAGI. V was cut by 0 bases and J by 5 bases, with 11 bases left in between. CDR3 size: 15 residues. CDR3 bases: TGTGCCAGCAGTTACTCAGGGGGGGGCTATCAGCCCCAGCATTTT. It codes for CASSYSGGGYQPQHF.

The CDR3 DNA reads TGTGCCACCGCGGGACTGAAGACAGATACGCAGTATTTT. The encoded protein is CATAGLKTDTQYF. The genes are TRBV12-3 or TRBV12-4 and TRBJ2-3; perhaps TRBD2 as D (6 bases). V lost 10 bases, J lost 3 bases, and 14 bases lay in between. The CDR3 sequence is 13 residues long.

V and J are TRBV12-3 or TRBV12-4 and TRBJ2-7; D unclear. V lost 3 bases to trimming and J lost 3 bases, with 9 bases between them. This CDR3 contains 13 residues. CDR3 residues: CASSFGQFYEQYF. DNA of the CDR3: TGTGCCAGCAGTTTCGGTCAGTTCTACGAGCAGTACTTC.

The chain carries TRBV27 and TRBJ2-1; D perhaps matches TRBD1 (6 bases). This CDR3 region has 14 residues. V lost 3 bases, J lost 7 bases, and 13 bases lay in between. The germline V gene has CDR1 MNHEY and CDR2 SMNVEV (reference sequence). The CDR3 loop is CASSFGIQGNEQFF. CDR3 DNA: TGTGCCAGCAGTTTCGGAATACAGGGAAATGAGCAGTTCTTC.

This chain connects TRBV5-1 to TRBJ2-5; D uncertain. CDR3 length equals 12 residues. V lost 3 bases to trimming and J lost 2 bases, with 5 bases between them. Germline V gene sequence: CDR1 SGHRS, CDR2 YFSETQ. CDR3 sequence: CASSWGQETQYF. CDR3 sequence (DNA): TGCGCCAGCAGCTGGGGACAAGAGACCCAGTACTTC. Using reference TRBV5-1 and TRBJ2-5 for the parts outside the CDR3, the full variable domain is KAGVTQTPRYLIKTRGQQVTLSCSPISGHRSVSWYQQTPGQGLQFLFEYFSETQRNKGNFPGRFSGRQFSNSRSEMNVSTLELGDSALYLCASSWGQETQYFGPGTRLLVL.

This clone has just one count. The CDR3 nucleotides are TGTGCCAGCAGTCCACGTGGACAGATACTCTACGAGCAGTACTTC. This gives the protein CASSPRGQILYEQYF. The rearrangement links TRBV6-5 to TRBJ2-7; maybe TRBD1 (6 bases). V was pared by 5 bases and J by 3 bases, with 17 bases between. CDR1 is MNHEY and CDR2 is SVGAGI in the germline V gene. The CDR3 runs to 15 residues.

V usage is TRBV29-1 and J usage is TRBJ1-2; TRBD1 aligns across 7 bases. Germline V lookup: CDR1 SQVTM, CDR2 ANQGSEA. After removal of 6 bases from V and 6 bases from J, the junction contained 7 bases not matched to a gene. CDR3 length: 12 amino acids. CDR3: CSVYRGSDGYTF. The CDR3 DNA sequence: TGCAGCGTCTACAGGGGTTCGGATGGCTACACCTTC. The full variable domain, rest sourced from reference TRBV29-1 and TRBJ1-2, is SAVISQKPSRDICQRGTSLTIQCQVDSQVTMMFWYRQQPGQSLTLIATANQGSEATYESGFVIDKFPISRPNLTFSTLTVSNMSPEDSSIYLCSVYRGSDGYTFGSGTRLTVV.

The CDR3 region has the DNA TGTGCCTGCTTCAGTAGTACAGGGGAGGGGGCAACTAATGAAAAACTGTTTTTT. Translation gives CACFSSTGEGATNEKLFF. The V call is TRBV30, the J call TRBJ1-4, with 7 nucleotides matching TRBD1. The trim removed 6 bases at V and 0 bases at J, leaving 16 bases unmatched. The V gene's germline CDR1 is GTSNPN and CDR2 SVGIG (reference sequence). The CDR3 is 18 residues long.

The chain carries TRBV4-1 and TRBJ1-5; no clear D. Trimming took off 1 base at V and 5 bases at J, with 3 bases between the two ends. There are 12 residues in the CDR3. The germline V gene encodes CDR1 MGHRA and CDR2 YSYEKL. The CDR3 DNA sequence: TGCGCCAGCAGCCAAGGAGATCAGCCCCAGCATTTT. It translates to CASSQGDQPQHF.

This chain joins TRBV5-1 and TRBJ1-1; D is unclear. V lost 0 bases and J lost 2, with 5 bases in between. The V gene's germline CDR1 is SGHRS and CDR2 YFSETQ. The CDR3 runs to 13 residues. CDR3 sequence (DNA): TGCGCCAGCAGCTTGGAATTTAACACTGAAGCTTTCTTT. Translated: CASSLEFNTEAFF.

The chain employs TRBV7-9 and TRBJ1-1, with D maybe TRBD1 (6 bases). The CDR3 extends over 13 amino acids. Germline lookup yields CDR1 SEHNR and CDR2 FQNEAQ (reference sequence). Trimming removed 3 bases at V and 5 bases at J, with 10 bases between. CDR3 DNA: TGTGCCAGCAGCTTTCAGGGGTGGACTGAAGCTTTCTTT. This sequence encodes CASSFQGWTEAFF.

This clone is labeled medium-sized. The gene calls are TRBV4-1 and TRBJ2-7, with no clear D. The CDR3 spans 15 residues. Trimming left V 1 base short and J 2 bases short, with 12 bases between. CDR1 is MGHRA, CDR2 YSYEKL, per germline. The CDR3 region is CASSQGKAATYEQYF. CDR3 DNA: TGCGCCAGCAGCCAAGGCAAAGCAGCAACCTACGAGCAGTACTTC.

The chain links TRBV5-4 to TRBJ1-1; D is perhaps TRBD1 (5 bases). The germline V and J ends were trimmed by 4 bases and 3 bases, with 13 bases remaining between them. The length of the CDR3 is 14 residues. CDR1 is SGHNT, CDR2 YYREEE, per germline (reference sequence). The CDR3 is CASSQGFGDTEAFF. The CDR3 DNA reads as TGTGCCAGCAGCCAGGGATTTGGGGACACTGAAGCTTTCTTT.

The chain uses TRBV4-1 and TRBJ1-2; TRBD1 is a possible D gene (5 bases). The V end lost 1 base, the J end lost 0 bases, and 12 bases lay between the germline ends. Germline V gene sequence: CDR1 MGHRA, CDR2 YSYEKL. The CDR3 sequence is 16 residues long. Here the CDR3 reads CASSQAWTPTNYGYTF. As DNA, the CDR3 is TGCGCCAGCAGCCAAGCTTGGACACCAACTAACTATGGCTACACCTTC.

This clone showed up just once. This chain uses TRBV19 with TRBJ1-1; no definite D call. The germline V and J ends were trimmed by 4 bases and 1 base, with 19 bases remaining between them. Germline loops: CDR1 LNHDA, CDR2 SQIVND (reference sequence). The CDR3 has 17 residues. The CDR3 DNA follows: TGTGCCAGTAGTAGCTTACAAGGGCTCCGAGCGAACACTGAAGCTTTCTTT. It translates to CASSSLQGLRANTEAFF.

The chain has TRBV15 and TRBJ2-1; 8 positions match TRBD1. The junction had 8 bases not matched to a gene; V was cut back by 3 bases and J by 4 bases. The V gene's germline CDR1 is LNHNV and CDR2 YYDKDF (reference sequence). The CDR3 is 16 residues long. CDR3 in amino acids: CATSRGETGVYNEQFF. CDR3 sequence (DNA): TGTGCCACCAGCAGGGGTGAGACAGGGGTTTACAATGAGCAGTTCTTC.

This chain joins TRBV9 and TRBJ2-5; D perhaps matches TRBD2 (5 bases). Trimming left V 3 bases short and J 1 base short, with 10 bases between. The CDR3 spans 14 residues. Germline V CDR1 and CDR2: SGDLS, YYNGEE. CDR3 amino acids: CASSGPDFQETQYF. The DNA for the CDR3 is TGTGCCAGCAGCGGGCCGGACTTCCAAGAGACCCAGTACTTC.

The chain has TRBV19 and TRBJ1-5; 9 bases are shared with TRBD1. The V gene end was trimmed by 7 bases and the J gene end by 0 bases; junction bases not matched to a gene: 7. From germline, CDR1 is LNHDA and CDR2 SQIVND (reference sequence). The CDR3 runs 16 residues. The CDR3 DNA follows: TGTGCCAGTACCCCACAGGGGGCTTATAGCAATCAGCCCCAGCATTTT. Protein product: CASTPQGAYSNQPQHF.

The chain combines TRBV5-4 with TRBJ1-1; D possibly corresponds to TRBD1 (6 bases). Deletions cut 6 bases from V and 4 bases from J, with 13 bases between. Germline CDR1 SGHNT, CDR2 YYREEE (reference sequence). This CDR3 is 13 amino acids long. For the CDR3, the DNA is TGTGCCAGCAACTCAGGGGAAATCACTGAAGCTTTCTTT. It is translated as CASNSGEITEAFF.

This clone was picked up one time. The chain recombines TRBV7-6 with TRBJ1-5; D is unresolved. CDR3 length: 17 amino acids. V was pared by 1 base and J by 6 bases, with 19 bases between. Germline loops: CDR1 SGHVS, CDR2 FNYEAQ. This CDR3 is CASSLEPVLTGSQPQHF. The CDR3 DNA is TGTGCCAGCAGCTTAGAGCCTGTCCTAACTGGGAGTCAGCCCCAGCATTTT.

This rearrangement joins TRBV27 to TRBJ2-4; a weak D match, TRBD2 (5 bases). V was trimmed by 6 bases and J by 0 bases, leaving 9 bases between them. Germline CDR1 is MNHEY and CDR2 is SMNVEV (reference sequence). The CDR3 extends over 14 amino acids. Written as DNA, the CDR3 is TGTGCCAGCAGCTCGGGGTTAGCCAAAAACATTCAGTACTTC. Translating it yields CASSSGLAKNIQYF.

V usage is TRBV27 and J usage is TRBJ2-7, with 8 bases matching TRBD1. V lost 5 bases to trimming and J lost 8 bases; unmatched junction nucleotides: 14. Germline V gene sequence: CDR1 MNHEY, CDR2 SMNVEV (reference sequence). CDR3 size: 15 residues. In nucleotides, the CDR3 is TGTGCCAGCAGTCCCCGACAGGGGCCCTACGTGAAGCAGTACTTC. Amino acid sequence: CASSPRQGPYVKQYF.

The table lists this clone with a few counts. The chain joins TRBV7-9 to TRBJ2-2; D gene unclear. From germline, CDR1 is SEHNR and CDR2 FQNEAQ (reference sequence). Trimming removed 7 bases at V and 4 bases at J, with 13 bases between. CDR3 length: 14 amino acids. This chain's CDR3 is CASKAGMGTGELFF. For the CDR3, the DNA is TGTGCCAGCAAGGCAGGCATGGGCACCGGGGAGCTGTTTTTT.